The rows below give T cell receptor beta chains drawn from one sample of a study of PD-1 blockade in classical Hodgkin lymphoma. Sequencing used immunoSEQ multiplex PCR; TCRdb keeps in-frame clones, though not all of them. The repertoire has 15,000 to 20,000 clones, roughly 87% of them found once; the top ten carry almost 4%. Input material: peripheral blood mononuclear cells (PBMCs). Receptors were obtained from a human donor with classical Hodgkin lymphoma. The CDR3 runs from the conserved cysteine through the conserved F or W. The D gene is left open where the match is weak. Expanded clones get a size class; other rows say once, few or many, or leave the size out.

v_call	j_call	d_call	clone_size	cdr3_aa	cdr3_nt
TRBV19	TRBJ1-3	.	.	CATNPAEGAGNTIYF	TGTGCCACAAATCCGGCCGAGGGTGCAGGAAACACCATATATTTT
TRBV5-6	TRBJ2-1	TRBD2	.	CASSLGLANNEQFF	TGTGCCAGCAGCTTGGGACTAGCGAACAATGAGCAGTTCTTC
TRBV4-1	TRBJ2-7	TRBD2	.	CASSQDRGGTPYEQYF	TGCGCCAGCAGCCAAGATCGGGGAGGGACCCCCTACGAGCAGTACTTC
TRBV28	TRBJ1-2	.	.	CAAGYSYGYTF	TGTGCTGCCGGATATTCCTATGGCTACACCTTC
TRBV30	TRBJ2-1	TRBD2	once	CAWIAGGRGFF	TGTGCCTGGATAGCGGGAGGGCGGGGGTTCTTC
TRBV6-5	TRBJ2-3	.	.	CASVRAQGDTQYF	TGTGCCAGCGTCCGGGCCCAAGGGGATACGCAGTATTTT
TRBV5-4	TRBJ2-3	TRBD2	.	CASSPRALAASTDTQYF	TGTGCCAGCTCCCCAAGGGCACTAGCGGCTAGCACAGATACGCAGTATTTT
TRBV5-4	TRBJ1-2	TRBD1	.	CASSTPGQGTYGYTF	TGTGCCAGCAGCACTCCGGGACAGGGGACTTATGGCTACACCTTC
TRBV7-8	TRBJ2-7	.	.	CASSFGGTQGEQYF	TGTGCCAGCAGCTTTGGAGGGACACAGGGCGAGCAGTACTTC
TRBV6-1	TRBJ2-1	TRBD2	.	CASSARLASSYNEQFF	TGTGCCAGCAGTGCCCGACTAGCGAGCTCCTACAATGAGCAGTTCTTC
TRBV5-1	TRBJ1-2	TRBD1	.	CASSLTGVYYGYTF	TGCGCCAGCAGCTTAACAGGGGTTTACTATGGCTACACCTTC
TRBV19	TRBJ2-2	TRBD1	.	CASSIGTGVNTGELFF	TGTGCCAGTAGTATAGGGACAGGAGTGAACACCGGGGAGCTGTTTTTT
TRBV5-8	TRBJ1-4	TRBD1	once	CASSAGTGRNEKLFF	TGTGCCAGCAGCGCGGGGACAGGGCGAAATGAAAAACTGTTTTTT
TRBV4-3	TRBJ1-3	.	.	CASSQGSVNSGNTIYF	TGCGCCAGCAGCCAAGGATCCGTTAACTCTGGAAACACCATATATTTT
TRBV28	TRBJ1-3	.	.	CASSLFTGSSGNTIYF	TGTGCCAGCAGTTTATTCACCGGGAGCTCTGGAAACACCATATATTTT
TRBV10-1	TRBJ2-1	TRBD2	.	CASSESRTSGGSSYNEQFF	TGCGCCAGCAGTGAGTCGAGGACTAGCGGGGGCAGCTCCTACAATGAGCAGTTCTTC
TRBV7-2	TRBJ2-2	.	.	CASSLGWELFF	TGTGCCAGCAGCTTGGGTTGGGAGCTGTTTTTT
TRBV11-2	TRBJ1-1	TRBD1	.	CASSPWTGGDTEAFF	TGTGCCAGCAGCCCGTGGACAGGGGGTGACACTGAAGCTTTCTTT
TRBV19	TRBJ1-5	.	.	CASNPGQGVSNQPQHF	TGTGCCAGCAACCCTGGCCAGGGAGTTAGCAATCAGCCCCAGCATTTT
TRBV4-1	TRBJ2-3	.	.	CASSPRTGAGASTDTQYF	TGCGCCAGCAGCCCGCGGACAGGAGCGGGAGCTAGCACAGATACGCAGTATTTT
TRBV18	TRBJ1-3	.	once	CASSQRQSGPSGNTIYF	TGTGCCAGCTCTCAACGCCAGTCAGGTCCCTCTGGAAACACCATATATTTT
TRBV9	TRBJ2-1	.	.	CASSVGAGTRNEQFF	TGTGCCAGCAGCGTAGGGGCAGGGACTCGGAATGAGCAGTTCTTC
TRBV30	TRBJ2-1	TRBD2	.	CAWSPPFGLAGREQFF	TGTGCCTGGAGTCCCCCTTTTGGGCTAGCGGGGCGGGAGCAGTTCTTC
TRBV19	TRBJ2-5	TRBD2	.	CASSMLGLAGGREMETQYF	TGTGCCAGTAGTATGTTGGGACTAGCGGGAGGAAGGGAAATGGAGACCCAGTACTTC
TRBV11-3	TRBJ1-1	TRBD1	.	CASSGQGNTEAFF	TGTGCCAGCAGCGGACAGGGGAACACTGAAGCTTTCTTT
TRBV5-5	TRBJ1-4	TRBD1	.	CASSPTGGAGEKLFF	TGTGCCAGCAGCCCCACAGGGGGCGCGGGTGAAAAACTGTTTTTT
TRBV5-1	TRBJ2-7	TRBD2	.	CASSLVGLAGEQYF	TGCGCCAGCAGCTTGGTTGGACTAGCGGGTGAGCAGTACTTC
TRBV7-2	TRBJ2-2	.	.	CASSNTGHTGELFF	TGTGCCAGCAGCAATACAGGACACACCGGGGAGCTGTTTTTT
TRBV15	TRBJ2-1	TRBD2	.	CATSTSGTSGNEQFF	TGTGCCACCAGCACATCCGGGACTAGCGGGAATGAGCAGTTCTTC
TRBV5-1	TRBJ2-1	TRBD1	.	CASSLVLQGQGGKNEQFF	TGCGCCAGCAGCTTGGTCTTACAGGGACAGGGGGGAAAGAATGAGCAGTTCTTC
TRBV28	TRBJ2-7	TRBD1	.	CASSPGGPYEQYF	TGTGCCAGCAGCCCAGGGGGCCCCTACGAGCAGTACTTC
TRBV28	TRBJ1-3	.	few	CASHSDYSGNTIYF	TGTGCCAGCCACTCCGATTACTCTGGAAACACCATATATTTT